This T cell receptor (beta chain) was observed in a study of blood T cells in healthy people across ages. General study points: The lack of PBMC sorting stopped any conclusive naive versus antigen-experienced comparison.

For this clonotype: The target antigen is unknown. The junction and the germline gene differ at one end; a read error may be behind it.

The study drew donors from healthy Caucasian individuals in Russia aged about 6 to 90. The sample, about 9.2 milliliters of peripheral blood, was drawn from each donor. A minimum of 6 million PBMCs was isolated per sample. A sample-barcoded 5' primer and a J-beta primer mix were used in a second PCR of roughly 7 to 12 cycles. Via MiXCR, TCRdb re-called the 5' RACE reads, giving one row per CDR3 protein. The data hold about 630,000 distinct CDR3 sequences, with roughly 21% observed a single time. Per germline, CDR1 KGHDR and CDR2 SFDVKD. This CDR3 has 13 residues. V gene TRBV24-1 combines with J gene TRBJ2-1, with D perhaps TRBD1 or TRBD2 (5 bases each). Sequencing used blood. The clonotype originates from a man in his 70s in good health. In nucleotides, the CDR3 is TGTACCACCAGTGATTCTTGGGGGAATGAGCAGTTCTTC. Protein sequence: CTTSDSWGNEQFF.